Shown below are 14 T cell receptor beta chains from a single sample sequenced in a study of long-term antiretroviral therapy in people with HIV. Researchers ran immunoSEQ v3.0 at survey level. Sequenced by immunoSEQ multiplex PCR; TCRdb stores in-frame clones only, minus some. The repertoire consists of some 31,000 clones, with around 90% occurring once and the leading ten covering over 10%. Sequenced material: unsorted PBMCs, taken 1.1 years after starting antiretroviral therapy. These receptors were taken from a man between 18 and 29 years old with HIV.

The V and J genes are TRBV4-1 and TRBJ1-1; the D gene is possibly TRBD1 (5 bases). Germline V gene sequence: CDR1 MGHRA, CDR2 YSYEKL. V was pared by 4 bases and J by 1 base, with 13 bases between. The CDR3 is 15 amino acids. CDR3 loop: CASSPAGHANTEAFF. CDR3 nucleotides: TGCGCCAGCAGCCCTGCAGGACACGCGAACACTGAAGCTTTCTTT.

This chain connects TRBV7-2 to TRBJ2-2; 8 bases fit TRBD1. V dropped 5 bases and J dropped 6; count of bases not matched to a gene: 14. Germline assignment: CDR1 SGHTA and CDR2 FQGNSA. The CDR3 is made up of 17 amino acids. CDR3 sequence reads: CASSPFGTGTFSGELFF. CDR3 nucleotide sequence: TGTGCCAGCAGCCCATTTGGGACAGGAACCTTTTCCGGGGAGCTGTTTTTT.

The chain combines TRBV5-1 with TRBJ2-4, with D unresolved. CDR1 is SGHRS and CDR2 is YFSETQ in the germline V gene. This CDR3 has 14 residues. Trimming removed 0 bases at V and 6 bases at J, with 10 bases between. CDR3 loop: CASSLVQYGNIQYF. The DNA for the CDR3 is TGCGCCAGCAGCTTGGTTCAGTATGGAAACATTCAGTACTTC.

The rearrangement links TRBV5-6 to TRBJ2-2; no clear D gene. Germline V gene sequence: CDR1 SGHDT, CDR2 YYEEEE. There are 14 residues in the CDR3. Trimming removed 0 bases from V and 3 bases from J, with 6 bases in between. The CDR3 region is CASSLEQYTGELFF. The CDR3 DNA reads TGTGCCAGCAGCTTGGAACAGTACACCGGGGAGCTGTTTTTT.

V gene TRBV30 combines with J gene TRBJ2-7; no clear D. Per the germline V gene, CDR1 is GTSNPN and CDR2 is SVGIG (reference sequence). This CDR3 has 15 amino acids. V lost 1 base and J lost 4, with 17 bases in between. CDR3 DNA: TGTGCCTGGAGTGGGGGTGGCTCGGTATCTTACGAGCAGTACTTC. Its protein product is CAWSGGGSVSYEQYF.

The chain is built from TRBV4-1 and TRBJ2-7; 13 bases align to TRBD2. Germline V gene data show CDR1 as MGHRA and CDR2 as YSYEKL. The CDR3 consists of 16 residues. Trimming cost V 1 base and J 4 bases; bases outside gene matches: 4. CDR3 nucleotide sequence: TGCGCCAGCAGCCAAGCACCGGGACTAGCGGGGTACGAGCAGTACTTC. Encoded protein: CASSQAPGLAGYEQYF.

V gene TRBV6-5 combines with J gene TRBJ2-2; TRBD2 matches 8 bases. CDR3 length: 14 residues. Germline CDR1 and CDR2: MNHEY and SVGAGI. Unmatched junction bases numbered 1, after V lost 5 bases and J lost 2 bases. For the CDR3, the DNA is TGTGCCAGCAGTCGGGGGGGCAACACCGGGGAGCTGTTTTTT. Encoded protein: CASSRGGNTGELFF.

The chain couples TRBV29-1 to TRBJ1-2; 7 nucleotides align to TRBD1. The CDR3 is made up of 15 amino acids. Germline lookup yields CDR1 SQVTM and CDR2 ANQGSEA. V shed 6 bases, J shed 1 base, and the junction held 11 bases outside the gene matches. CDR3 amino acids: CSVFPTGRLNYGYTF. The CDR3 region has the DNA TGCAGCGTATTTCCGACAGGGCGCCTTAACTATGGCTACACCTTC.

The chain employs TRBV19 and TRBJ2-1; 9 bases are a match to TRBD2. CDR3 size: 16 residues. Germline lookup yields CDR1 LNHDA and CDR2 SQIVND (reference sequence). The ends lost 7 bases at V and 1 base at J; junction bases unmatched: 8. The CDR3: CASKPGLAMSYNEQFF. CDR3 in DNA: TGTGCCAGTAAACCCGGACTAGCGATGTCCTACAATGAGCAGTTCTTC.

V and J are TRBV7-8 and TRBJ2-7; the D gene is possibly TRBD2 (6 bases). Trimming shortened V by 3 bases and J by 0 bases, and 12 bases separated the two germline ends. Germline lookup yields CDR1 SGHVS and CDR2 FQNEAQ. The CDR3 is 15 residues long. The CDR3 region has the DNA TGTGCCAGCAGCTTGGGGAGCGGGCCCTCCTACGAGCAGTACTTC. Protein: CASSLGSGPSYEQYF.

This clone was recorded once. The CDR3 coding sequence is TGTGCCAGTAGTAGCGGCGGGACAGCGATCAATGAGCAGTTCTTC. It translates to CASSSGGTAINEQFF. This rearrangement joins TRBV19 to TRBJ2-1; weak D call: TRBD1 (7 bases). Deletions cut 4 bases from V and 6 bases from J, with 16 bases between. CDR3 length equals 15 residues. The V gene's germline CDR1 is LNHDA and CDR2 SQIVND (reference sequence).

CDR3 sequence reads: CASSLRTGLNYGYTF. The CDR3 DNA reads as TGTGCCAGCAGTTTAAGGACAGGGCTCAACTATGGCTACACCTTC. This sequence joins TRBV27 and TRBJ1-2, with 8 positions matching TRBD1. Germline CDR1 and CDR2: MNHEY and SMNVEV (reference sequence). V was clipped by 2 bases and J by 2 bases; unmatched bases: 4. The CDR3 is made up of 15 amino acids.

The CDR3 sequence: CASSKLMAETGGADNEKLFF. The CDR3 nucleotides read TGCGCCAGCAGCAAACTTATGGCGGAAACAGGGGGCGCGGATAATGAAAAACTGTTTTTT. This chain links TRBV4-3 with TRBJ1-4; TRBD1 aligns across 9 bases. This CDR3 has 20 amino acids. Losses at the gene ends were 5 bases for V and 4 bases for J; bases not matched to a gene: 20. Germline V gives CDR1 LGHNA, CDR2 YSLEER.

This chain uses TRBV5-1 with TRBJ2-3; D remains unclear. Germline CDR1 reads SGHRS; CDR2 reads YFSETQ. With 1 base removed from V and 4 bases from J, the gap between germline ends came to 7 bases. This CDR3 contains 13 residues. The CDR3 nucleotides are TGCGCCAGCAGCTTGTGGCTCTCAGATACGCAGTATTTT. Its protein product is CASSLWLSDTQYF.